This entry is about one TCR beta chain. The data are from a study of CD8+ T cells in alopecia areata. cDNA serving as the sequencing template came from extracted, reverse transcribed RNA. This table comes from immunoSEQ multiplex PCR, and its TCRdb copy is limited to in-frame clones, with some not included. This sample has about 180,000 clones, with over 50% found just once. V lost 2 bases to trimming and J lost 5 bases, with 4 bases between them. This CDR3 region has 11 residues. Germline assignment: CDR1 SGHDT and CDR2 YYEEEE. This receptor was identified in a human donor with alopecia areata. J is TRBJ1-1 and V is TRBV5-6, with unresolved D. The sequencing used CD4+ T cells sorted from blood, collected at week 0. In DNA, the CDR3 is TGTGCCAGCAGCTTTGGTACTGAAGCTTTCTTT. This codes for CASSFGTEAFF.